These 28 T cell receptor beta chains originate from one sample sequenced in a study of shared clonotypes between healthy human individuals. Produced via immunoSEQ multiplex PCR; TCRdb's table is partial and in-frame only. The table records about 1 million clones, about three quarters of them present only once. Material for sequencing was memory CD4+ T cells sorted from blood. Subset indicated: CD45RA-negative fraction. These receptors were taken from a man aged 18 to 29 in good health.

This clone was detected only once. V and J are TRBV11-3 and TRBJ2-2, with D possibly TRBD2 on 6 matching bases. With 3 bases removed from V and 4 bases from J, the gap between germline ends came to 12 bases. The CDR3 is 15 amino acids. The V gene's germline CDR1 is SGHNT and CDR2 YENEEA. The CDR3: CASSFAGLGTGELFF. In DNA form, the CDR3 reads TGTGCCAGCAGCTTTGCGGGGCTCGGCACCGGGGAGCTGTTTTTT.

This clone has just one count. The chain joins TRBV28 to TRBJ2-7; 7 bases are shared with TRBD1. Trimming removed 5 bases from V and 3 bases from J; junction bases left unmatched: 13. The CDR3 runs 16 residues. Germline-derived CDR1 and CDR2 are MDHEN and SYDVKM. The CDR3 loop reads CASSPPWDSRRYEQYF. The CDR3 DNA reads TGTGCCAGCAGTCCCCCCTGGGACAGTCGGCGCTACGAGCAGTACTTC.

The chain couples TRBV7-2 to TRBJ2-7; D perhaps matches TRBD2 (6 bases). Germline CDR1 SGHTA, CDR2 FQGNSA. The CDR3 totals 17 residues. V was shortened by 0 bases and J by 2 bases, with 17 bases between the two germline ends. The CDR3 protein is CASSLASSGFLTYEQYF. Written as DNA, the CDR3 is TGTGCCAGCAGCTTAGCGTCAAGCGGGTTTCTAACCTACGAGCAGTACTTC.

The rearrangement uses TRBV10-3 and TRBJ2-7; TRBD2 agrees at 7 bases. Per germline, CDR1 ENHRY and CDR2 SYGVKD. The ends lost 4 bases at V and 3 bases at J; junction bases unmatched: 15. The CDR3 length is 17 residues. CDR3 in DNA: TGTGCCATCAGTGCCCCCTCGGGGCGGGAGACCCTCTACGAGCAGTACTTC. It specifies CAISAPSGRETLYEQYF.

A word on this clone: Other DNA sequences from this sample encode an identical CDR3 as well. The chain combines TRBV10-3 with TRBJ2-2; D might be TRBD1 (5 bases). Trimming stripped 6 bases from V and 4 bases from J, with 9 bases between. CDR3 size: 13 residues. Germline V lookup: CDR1 ENHRY, CDR2 SYGVKD. This CDR3 is CAISAGFTGELFF. CDR3 nucleotide sequence: TGTGCCATCAGCGCAGGGTTCACCGGGGAGCTGTTTTTT.

The chain links TRBV25-1 to TRBJ1-1; 9 positions agree with TRBD1. V lost 4 bases, J lost 4 bases, and 13 bases stayed unmatched. The germline V gene encodes CDR1 MGHDK and CDR2 SYGVNS. The CDR3 loop spans 17 amino acids. CDR3 sequence reads: CASSALEGQGSATEAFF. The CDR3 DNA reads TGTGCCAGCAGTGCCCTAGAGGGACAGGGAAGTGCCACTGAAGCTTTCTTT.

The J gene is TRBJ2-7, the V gene TRBV5-4, with D uncertain. Germline loops: CDR1 SGHNT, CDR2 YYREEE (reference sequence). The length of the CDR3 is 15 residues. V was cut by 0 bases and J by 1 base, with 11 bases left in between. This chain's CDR3 is CASSLASDRSYEQYF. In nucleotides, the CDR3 is TGTGCCAGCAGCTTGGCGTCAGATCGTTCCTACGAGCAGTACTTC.

The chain is built from TRBV5-1 and TRBJ1-1, with 8 bases identical to TRBD1. This CDR3 contains 17 residues. V lost 2 bases to trimming and J lost 1 base; unmatched junction nucleotides: 10. The V gene's germline CDR1 is SGHRS and CDR2 YFSETQ. The CDR3 loop reads CASSLDGQGGWNTEAFF. The CDR3 coding sequence is TGCGCCAGCAGCTTAGATGGACAGGGAGGGTGGAACACTGAAGCTTTCTTT.

The chain is built from TRBV27 and TRBJ2-3; D not certain. Deletions cut 3 bases from V and 0 bases from J, with 10 bases between. Germline CDR1 is MNHEY and CDR2 is SMNVEV (reference sequence). This CDR3 is 15 amino acids long. The CDR3 loop is CASSFRAVSTDTQYF. The CDR3 DNA reads as TGTGCCAGCAGTTTTCGTGCTGTTAGCACAGATACGCAGTATTTT.

This chain links TRBV7-2 with TRBJ1-2; D remains unclear. V lost 4 bases to trimming and J lost 8 bases, with 8 bases between them. The V gene's germline CDR1 is SGHTA and CDR2 FQGNSA. The CDR3 length is 11 residues. CDR3 sequence reads: CASSSGPGYTF. The DNA for the CDR3 is TGTGCCAGCAGCTCTGGCCCGGGCTACACCTTC.

The V call is TRBV7-2, the J call TRBJ2-3; the D gene is possibly TRBD1 (5 bases). The V gene lost 3 bases and the J gene lost 6 bases, with 13 bases spanning the gap. This CDR3 spans 14 amino acids. Germline V gives CDR1 SGHTA, CDR2 FQGNSA. The CDR3 reads CASSFGAASDTQYF. The CDR3 coding sequence is TGTGCCAGCAGCTTTGGGGCTGCGTCGGATACGCAGTATTTT. Based on the CDR3 plus reference TRBV7-2 and TRBJ2-3, the full variable domain is GAGVSQSPSNKVTEKGKDVELRCDPISGHTALYWYRQSLGQGLEFLIYFQGNSAPDKSGLPSDRFSAERTGGSVSTLTIQRTQQEDSAVYLCASSFGAASDTQYFGPGTRLTVL.

The V call is TRBV28, the J call TRBJ1-5; 9 nucleotides align to TRBD1. The CDR3 is 15 residues long. The germline gives CDR1 MDHEN, CDR2 SYDVKM. Trimming removed 9 bases from V and 6 bases from J; junction bases left unmatched: 12. CDR3 loop: CASFKPGQGGQPQHF. In nucleotides, the CDR3 is TGTGCCAGTTTTAAACCGGGACAGGGCGGTCAGCCCCAGCATTTT.

In DNA form, the CDR3 reads TGTGCCAGTATGAAGTCTTACACCGGGGAGCTGTTTTTT. Encoded protein: CASMKSYTGELFF. The J gene is TRBJ2-2, the V gene TRBV19, with no clear D. CDR1 and CDR2 (germline): LNHDA, SQIVND (reference sequence). Trimming removed 7 bases at V and 3 bases at J, with 9 bases between. The CDR3 spans 13 residues. The full variable domain, completed using reference TRBV19 and TRBJ2-2, is DGGITQSPKYLFRKEGQNVTLSCEQNLNHDAMYWYRQDPGQGLRLIYYSQIVNDFQKGDIAEGYSVSREKKESFPLTVTSAQKNPTAFYLCASMKSYTGELFFGEGSRLTVL.

V gene TRBV4-3 combines with J gene TRBJ1-2; maybe TRBD1 (6 bases). The germline gives CDR1 LGHNA, CDR2 YSLEER. The CDR3 runs 14 residues. V lost 1 base and J lost 7, with 13 bases in between. DNA of the CDR3: TGCGCCAGCAGCCAAGTTTCTCCAGGGGTTGGCTACACCTTC. As protein: CASSQVSPGVGYTF.

The chain couples TRBV11-2 to TRBJ1-1, with TRBD1 matching over 7 bases. The germline gives CDR1 SGHAT, CDR2 FQNNGV. This CDR3 has 13 amino acids. After removal of 5 bases from V and 6 bases from J, the junction contained 6 bases not matched to a gene. In nucleotides, the CDR3 is TGTGCCAGCAGCGGACGACAGGGCGCTGAAGCTTTCTTT. Its protein is CASSGRQGAEAFF.

On this clone: A much bigger clone sits one base away, suggesting this may be a read error. The sample carries other DNA sequences with the same CDR3. The chain links TRBV7-2 to TRBJ2-7; weak D call: TRBD1 (5 bases). CDR3 length: 13 amino acids. Trimming removed 1 base from V and 2 bases from J, with 6 bases in between. Germline CDR1 is SGHTA and CDR2 is FQGNSA. This CDR3 reads CASSLDRTYEQYF. CDR3 nucleotides: TGTGCCAGCAGCTTAGACAGGACCTACGAGCAGTACTTC.

V gene TRBV7-6 combines with J gene TRBJ2-5; weak D call: TRBD1 (7 bases). The V gene lost 1 base and the J gene lost 4 bases, with 16 bases spanning the gap. This CDR3 comprises 16 residues. The germline gives CDR1 SGHVS, CDR2 FNYEAQ. CDR3 coding DNA: TGTGCCAGCAGCTTAGAGGGGTCCAGGGGGGCAGAGACCCAGTACTTC. Protein product: CASSLEGSRGAETQYF.

The V and J genes are TRBV5-4 and TRBJ2-7, with 7 nucleotides matching TRBD1. Unmatched junction bases numbered 9, after V lost 5 bases and J lost 7 bases. Germline CDR1 SGHNT, CDR2 YYREEE (reference sequence). This CDR3 has 13 amino acids. The CDR3 loop reads CASSPKLGQEQYF. In nucleotides, the CDR3 is TGTGCCAGCAGTCCTAAGCTGGGACAGGAGCAGTACTTC.

This clone has a count of ten or more. The V call is TRBV27, the J call TRBJ1-1; D unresolved. The CDR3 runs to 15 residues. V was shortened by 6 bases and J by 2 bases, with 16 bases between the two germline ends. In germline, CDR1 is MNHEY, CDR2 SMNVEV (reference sequence). The CDR3 nucleotides are TGTGCCAGCAGGCGGGGAAACGTGGGAAACACTGAAGCTTTCTTT. Translated: CASRRGNVGNTEAFF.

The V gene is TRBV7-2, the J gene TRBJ1-2, with TRBD1 matching 7 bases. V shed 5 bases and J 4 bases; nucleotides not matched to a gene: 10. The CDR3 covers 15 residues. The germline gives CDR1 SGHTA, CDR2 FQGNSA. CDR3 loop: CASSPDRERVYGYTF. The CDR3 region has the DNA TGTGCCAGCAGCCCCGACAGGGAGCGCGTCTATGGCTACACCTTC.

J is TRBJ1-1 and V is TRBV6-1; TRBD1 matches 8 bases. Per the germline V gene, CDR1 is MNHNS and CDR2 is SASEGT. This CDR3 spans 15 amino acids. V shed 7 bases, J shed 0 bases, and the junction held 7 bases outside the gene matches. The chain's CDR3 is CASIKAGGLNTEAFF. In DNA, the CDR3 is TGTGCCAGCATTAAGGCAGGGGGCTTGAACACTGAAGCTTTCTTT.

This clone was detected once. The chain combines TRBV6-5 with TRBJ2-1; 9 bases map to TRBD1. Germline V lookup: CDR1 MNHEY, CDR2 SVGAGI. The CDR3 is 15 residues long. V lost 6 bases to trimming and J lost 2 bases; unmatched junction nucleotides: 5. The CDR3 coding sequence is TGTGCCAGCAGAGCCGGGACAGGGCCCTACAATGAGCAGTTCTTC. As protein: CASRAGTGPYNEQFF.

The rearrangement links TRBV5-4 to TRBJ2-3; D ambiguous. Germline V gene data show CDR1 as SGHNT and CDR2 as YYREEE (reference sequence). The CDR3 is made up of 13 amino acids. V lost 4 bases, J lost 8 bases, and 14 bases lay in between. CDR3 loop: CASSLSLGPTQYF. As DNA, the CDR3 is TGTGCCAGCAGCCTATCCCTAGGGCCTACGCAGTATTTT. Full variable domain (rest looked up from reference TRBV5-4 and TRBJ2-3): ETGVTQSPTHLIKTRGQQVTLRCSSQSGHNTVSWYQQALGQGPQFIFQYYREEENGRGNFPPRFSGLQFPNYSSELNVNALELDDSALYLCASSLSLGPTQYFGPGTRLTVL.

The rearrangement joins TRBV7-9 to TRBJ2-4, with D unresolved. The germline V gene has CDR1 SEHNR and CDR2 FQNEAQ (reference sequence). Trimming took 4 bases from V and 8 from J, leaving 15 bases between them. The CDR3 has 14 residues. CDR3 loop: CASSSRQLGDIQYF. The CDR3 coding sequence is TGTGCCAGCAGCTCTCGGCAGTTAGGTGACATTCAGTACTTC. The full variable domain, completed using reference TRBV7-9 and TRBJ2-4, is DTGVSQNPRHKITKRGQNVTFRCDPISEHNRLYWYRQTLGQGPEFLTYFQNEAQLEKSRLLSDRFSAERPKGSFSTLEIQRTEQGDSAMYLCASSSRQLGDIQYFGAGTRLSVL.

This chain joins TRBV15 and TRBJ1-6; 12 nucleotides match TRBD1. The V segment lost 0 bases and the J segment 9 bases; nucleotides outside the gene matches: 6. The CDR3 runs 17 residues. CDR1 and CDR2 from the germline V gene are LNHNV and YYDKDF (reference sequence). CDR3 sequence (DNA): TGTGCCACCAGCAGAGAATGGGACAGGGGGCTTGGTTCACCCCTCCACTTT. This encodes CATSREWDRGLGSPLHF.

The rearrangement joins TRBV4-2 to TRBJ2-7, with D possibly matching TRBD1 (6 bases). The V end was cut by 8 bases, the J end by 1 base, with 15 bases between. CDR3 length: 14 residues. Germline values: CDR1 LGHNA, CDR2 YNFKEQ. The CDR3 loop is CASPRDIVSYEQYF. The DNA for the CDR3 is TGTGCCAGCCCCCGGGACATCGTATCCTACGAGCAGTACTTC.

This clone was seen at least ten times. In the same sample, other DNA sequences code for this CDR3. The chain employs TRBV7-9 and TRBJ1-2, with D perhaps matching TRBD1 (5 bases). With 1 base removed from V and 1 base from J, the gap between germline ends came to 7 bases. In germline, CDR1 is SEHNR, CDR2 FQNEAQ (reference sequence). CDR3 size: 14 residues. CDR3 sequence reads: CASSLGGYNYGYTF. Here the CDR3 DNA reads TGTGCCAGCAGCTTAGGGGGCTATAACTATGGCTACACCTTC.

The rearrangement uses TRBV30 and TRBJ1-4; tentatively, D is TRBD1 (6 bases). Trimming pared 1 base from V and 12 bases from J, leaving 12 bases between. CDR3 length: 12 amino acids. Germline V gene sequence: CDR1 GTSNPN, CDR2 SVGIG (reference sequence). CDR3 sequence reads: CAWSATRGELFF. The DNA of the CDR3 is TGTGCCTGGAGTGCGACCAGGGGTGAACTGTTTTTT.